Presented here are 27 T cell receptor beta chains from one specimen sequenced in a study of cytomegalovirus exposure and HLA in healthy donors. Primers included in the PCR were 60 Vbeta and 13 Jbeta primers. The table came from immunoSEQ multiplex PCR; TCRdb's copy has only in-frame clones and leaves some out. The sample lists around 190,000 clones, roughly 84% occurring once. The sequencing sample was made of PBMCs. Source of these receptors: a girl aged 2-15 years in good health and CMV-seropositive.

The chain joins TRBV7-3 to TRBJ2-3; D is possibly TRBD1 (6 bases). V lost 5 bases and J 0 bases, leaving 15 bases between the germline ends. The germline CDR1 and CDR2 sequences are SGHTA and FQGTGA. The CDR3 consists of 16 residues. CDR3 region: CASSPSGQVSTDTQYF. The CDR3 coding sequence is TGTGCCAGCAGCCCTTCGGGACAAGTTAGCACAGATACGCAGTATTTT.

This sequence joins TRBV5-1 and TRBJ2-1, with 16 bases identical to TRBD2. The CDR3 spans 19 residues. Germline CDR1 SGHRS, CDR2 YFSETQ. With V trimmed by 4 bases and J by 0 bases, 7 bases remained unmatched. The CDR3 DNA reads TGCGCCAGCAGCCCGGGACTAGCGGGAGGGAATAGCTCCTACAATGAGCAGTTCTTC. This encodes CASSPGLAGGNSSYNEQFF. Based on the CDR3 plus reference TRBV5-1 and TRBJ2-1, the full variable domain is KAGVTQTPRYLIKTRGQQVTLSCSPISGHRSVSWYQQTPGQGLQFLFEYFSETQRNKGNFPGRFSGRQFSNSRSEMNVSTLELGDSALYLCASSPGLAGGNSSYNEQFFGPGTRLTVL.

V is TRBV5-1 and J is TRBJ2-2; TRBD1 agrees at 12 bases. The CDR3 contains 15 residues. CDR1 is SGHRS, CDR2 YFSETQ, per germline. Losses at the gene ends were 3 bases for V and 6 bases for J; bases not matched to a gene: 3. CDR3 loop: CASSWGQGAAGELFF. Here the CDR3 DNA reads TGCGCCAGCAGCTGGGGACAGGGGGCGGCCGGGGAGCTGTTTTTT.

This clone occurred a few times. The V gene is TRBV6-5, the J gene TRBJ2-3; D possibly matches TRBD1 or TRBD2 (7 bases each). The germline V gene has CDR1 MNHEY and CDR2 SVGAGI. Deletions cut 10 bases from V and 3 bases from J, with 20 bases between. There are 15 residues in the CDR3. DNA of the CDR3: TGTGCCACCAGGGGGGGAGCTGTGGAAACAGATACGCAGTATTTT. It codes for CATRGGAVETDTQYF.

This rearrangement joins TRBV7-9 to TRBJ1-6; 8 nucleotides line up with TRBD1. V gave up 4 bases and J gave up 11 bases; unmatched junction bases: 10. Germline CDR1 SEHNR, CDR2 FQNEAQ (reference sequence). The CDR3 contains 15 residues. CDR3 sequence reads: CASSSKDRAMAPLHF. The CDR3 DNA is TGTGCCAGCAGCTCCAAGGACAGGGCGATGGCACCCCTCCACTTT.

This clone has ten or more counts. This chain connects TRBV15 to TRBJ2-1; TRBD2 agrees at 8 bases. This CDR3 is built from 17 residues. Germline V gene data show CDR1 as LNHNV and CDR2 as YYDKDF (reference sequence). J gave up 5 bases and V 5 bases, and 14 bases lay outside the gene matches. The CDR3 sequence: CATSLRGGRVSNNEQFF. The CDR3 DNA follows: TGTGCCACCAGCTTACGGGGGGGCCGGGTATCGAACAATGAGCAGTTCTTC.

The chain uses TRBV4-1 and TRBJ1-2, with TRBD1 identical over 8 bases. The CDR3 has 15 residues. Germline lookup yields CDR1 MGHRA and CDR2 YSYEKL. The V gene end was trimmed by 2 bases and the J gene end by 3 bases; junction bases not matched to a gene: 5. CDR3 sequence reads: CASSQPGQADYGYTF. CDR3 nucleotides: TGCGCCAGCAGCCAACCGGGACAGGCTGACTATGGCTACACCTTC.

The chain employs TRBV19 and TRBJ2-7, with 8 positions matching TRBD1. This CDR3 comprises 13 residues. Germline CDR1 is LNHDA and CDR2 is SQIVND (reference sequence). V was clipped by 7 bases and J by 3 bases; unmatched bases: 5. The CDR3 here is CASIPRGHYEQYF. In DNA form, the CDR3 reads TGTGCCAGTATTCCCAGGGGGCACTACGAGCAGTACTTC.

V is TRBV6-1 and J is TRBJ2-7; TRBD1 might be the D (7 bases). In germline, CDR1 is MNHNS, CDR2 SASEGT. This CDR3 is built from 15 residues. V lost 2 bases and J lost 9, with 20 bases in between. Here the CDR3 reads CASSELQGTLGLQYF. The DNA for the CDR3 is TGTGCCAGCAGTGAATTACAGGGGACTTTGGGTCTGCAGTACTTC.

V and J are TRBV7-9 and TRBJ2-1, with a tentative D call TRBD2 (5 bases). CDR1 SEHNR and CDR2 FQNEAQ come from the germline V gene (reference sequence). This CDR3 is 17 amino acids long. V was clipped by 5 bases and J by 4 bases, with 21 bases between them. CDR3 sequence (DNA): TGTGCCAGCAGCCCCCGGACTGGCTCACTTTCATACAATGAGCAGTTCTTC. It encodes CASSPRTGSLSYNEQFF.

A few counts support this clone. This chain joins TRBV2 and TRBJ2-7; D is perhaps TRBD2 (5 bases). The CDR3 spans 12 residues. Trimming removed 10 bases at V and 5 bases at J, with 15 bases between. Looked up from germline, CDR1 is SNHLY and CDR2 is FYNNEI. CDR3 nucleotides: TGTGCCACATCCTACGCGGGCCACGAGCAGTACTTC. It codes for CATSYAGHEQYF.

The chain links TRBV7-9 to TRBJ2-1; TRBD2 agrees at 7 bases. V trimming: 0 bases; J trimming: 4 bases; junction bases outside the gene matches: 6. This CDR3 spans 16 amino acids. Germline loops: CDR1 SEHNR, CDR2 FQNEAQ (reference sequence). CDR3 nucleotide sequence: TGTGCCAGCAGCTTAGCGGGCGCTAGCGGTTACAATGAGCAGTTCTTC. Its protein is CASSLAGASGYNEQFF. Variable domain in full (rest from reference TRBV7-9 and TRBJ2-1): DTGVSQNPRHKITKRGQNVTFRCDPISEHNRLYWYRQTLGQGPEFLTYFQNEAQLEKSRLLSDRFSAERPKGSFSTLEIQRTEQGDSAMYLCASSLAGASGYNEQFFGPGTRLTVL.

V gene TRBV5-1 combines with J gene TRBJ1-2, with 9 bases aligning to TRBD1. The CDR3 extends over 14 amino acids. The germline CDR1 and CDR2 sequences are SGHRS and YFSETQ. V lost 0 bases to trimming and J lost 8 bases; unmatched junction nucleotides: 5. The CDR3 bases are TGCGCCAGCAGCTTGGGACAGGGGGTTAGGGGCTACACCTTC. Translating gives CASSLGQGVRGYTF.

The sample holds a few counts of this clone. The sample has other DNA sequences that encode this CDR3 too. The J gene is TRBJ1-5, the V gene TRBV6-1, with TRBD1 identical over 12 bases. The length of the CDR3 is 14 residues. J lost 7 bases, V lost 8 bases, and 6 bases had no gene match. Germline CDR1 and CDR2: MNHNS and SASEGT. CDR3 in DNA: TGTGCCAGCTCTGGGACAGGGGGCGACCAGCCCCAGCATTTT. Translation: CASSGTGGDQPQHF.

The chain has TRBV19 and TRBJ1-1, with D uncertain. The CDR3 runs to 14 residues. V dropped 7 bases and J dropped 2 bases, with 14 bases sitting between them. Germline V gives CDR1 LNHDA, CDR2 SQIVND (reference sequence). CDR3 amino acids: CASTPEWSNTEAFF. DNA for the CDR3: TGTGCCAGTACCCCGGAGTGGAGCAACACTGAAGCTTTCTTT.

This rearrangement joins TRBV9 to TRBJ2-1; 9 positions match TRBD2. This CDR3 is built from 17 residues. The germline CDR1 and CDR2 sequences are SGDLS and YYNGEE. V shed 5 bases, J shed 4 bases, and the junction held 13 bases outside the gene matches. CDR3 amino acids: CASSRALAGSPYNEQFF. CDR3 nucleotides: TGTGCCAGCAGTCGAGCCCTAGCGGGGAGCCCTTACAATGAGCAGTTCTTC.

This chain links TRBV30 with TRBJ1-1, with D maybe TRBD1 (5 bases). The germline V gene has CDR1 GTSNPN and CDR2 SVGIG (reference sequence). The CDR3 runs to 14 residues. CDR3 nucleotides: TGTGCGGTGCAAGTTATGGGGCTCGCCACTGAAGCTTTCTTT. It translates to CAVQVMGLATEAFF.

The chain combines TRBV18 with TRBJ1-1; D not resolved. Germline assignment: CDR1 KGHSH and CDR2 LQKENI. The CDR3 sequence is 14 residues long. The V end lost 1 base, the J end lost 4 bases, and 10 bases lay between the germline ends. The DNA for the CDR3 is TGTGCCAGCTCACCACGCAATTTAGTCACTGAAGCTTTCTTT. This translates into CASSPRNLVTEAFF.

The CDR3 region has the DNA TGTGCCAGCAGCCCCCGACAGGGACACAATGAGCAGTTCTTC. As protein: CASSPRQGHNEQFF. This chain uses TRBV11-3 with TRBJ2-1; 7 bases map to TRBD1. CDR1 and CDR2 from the germline V gene are SGHNT and YENEEA. Trimming removed 5 bases from V and 5 bases from J; junction bases left unmatched: 6. The CDR3 runs 14 residues.

This chain links TRBV6-4 with TRBJ2-3; D remains ambiguous. V shed 7 bases and J shed 4 bases, with 9 bases lying between them. CDR1 is MRHNA, CDR2 SNTAGT, per germline. This CDR3 region has 12 residues. The CDR3 sequence: CASIPLSDTQYF. The CDR3 DNA follows: TGTGCCAGCATCCCCCTTTCAGATACGCAGTATTTT.

This clone was recorded a few times. The chain couples TRBV6-6 to TRBJ2-7; D is perhaps TRBD1 (5 bases). V shed 1 base and J shed 4 bases, with 14 bases lying between them. This CDR3 contains 15 residues. The germline CDR1 and CDR2 sequences are MNHNY and SVGAGI (reference sequence). In nucleotides, the CDR3 is TGTGCCAGCAGTTACTTCTGGGGCCTAGGGTACGAGCAGTACTTC. Translated, it gives CASSYFWGLGYEQYF.

The chain links TRBV7-2 to TRBJ2-3, with no clear D. This CDR3 is 16 amino acids long. Germline V gene data show CDR1 as SGHTA and CDR2 as FQGNSA. Deletions cut 5 bases from V and 1 base from J, with 16 bases between. The CDR3 reads CASSLRPLLGTDTQYF. The CDR3 coding sequence is TGTGCCAGCAGCCTACGTCCCCTGCTGGGCACAGATACGCAGTATTTT.

The CDR3 protein is CASSVGGGHYNEQFF. DNA of the CDR3: TGTGCCAGCAGCGTAGGCGGGGGGCACTACAATGAGCAGTTCTTC. The rearrangement uses TRBV9 and TRBJ2-1, with 8 positions matching TRBD2. Germline CDR1 is SGDLS and CDR2 is YYNGEE. This CDR3 region has 15 residues. V lost 0 bases to trimming and J lost 3 bases; unmatched junction nucleotides: 2.

This chain connects TRBV15 to TRBJ2-7; TRBD2 agrees at 12 bases. The CDR3 extends over 16 amino acids. Germline V gives CDR1 LNHNV, CDR2 YYDKDF (reference sequence). The V and J ends lost 0 bases and 9 bases, in that order; junction bases with no gene match: 9. CDR3 DNA: TGTGCCACCAGCAGAGATGCGGCTAGCGGGAGGGATGGGCAGTACTTC. Residues: CATSRDAASGRDGQYF.

A few counts support this clone. This chain uses TRBV4-2 with TRBJ1-5; maybe TRBD1 (5 bases). CDR1 is LGHNA, CDR2 YNFKEQ, per germline. The CDR3 consists of 15 residues. V was trimmed by 5 bases and J by 4 bases, leaving 15 bases between them. The CDR3 nucleotides read TGTGCCAGCAGCTACGACCGACAGACTAATCAGCCCCAGCATTTT. The encoded protein is CASSYDRQTNQPQHF.

The CDR3 region is CASSHRTSGLLKETQYF. Written as DNA, the CDR3 is TGTGCCAGCAGCCACAGGACTAGCGGCCTTTTAAAAGAGACCCAGTACTTC. The chain carries TRBV11-2 and TRBJ2-5, with TRBD2 matching over 10 bases. Germline V gene sequence: CDR1 SGHAT, CDR2 FQNNGV. V shed 5 bases and J 3 bases; nucleotides not matched to a gene: 12. The CDR3 length is 17 residues.

The chain employs TRBV30 and TRBJ1-2, with D maybe TRBD1 (5 bases). Trimming took 6 bases from V and 0 from J, leaving 32 bases between them. The CDR3 runs 20 residues. Germline CDR1 reads GTSNPN; CDR2 reads SVGIG (reference sequence). The CDR3: CACPGRQPPPTPKANYGYTF. Written as DNA, the CDR3 is TGTGCCTGCCCCGGGAGACAGCCCCCTCCTACACCCAAAGCTAACTATGGCTACACCTTC.